This entry lists 7 T cell receptor beta chains sequenced from one sample in a study of T cells in Graves' hyperthyroidism and ophthalmopathy (dated by TCRdb to the late 2010s). The method was multiplex PCR. The sequencing machine was an Illumina HiSeq 2000. The TCR beta CDR3 regions were amplified from the RNA transcripts. The TCR CDR3 was subjected to a first round of RT-PCR using the HTBI primer set and the Qiagen OneStep RT-PCR kit. TCRdb's own reprocessing of the public reads used fastp at Q25 and MiXCR and kept productive beta chains. Every entry covers one CDR3 protein and lists the most common genes and DNA from its rows. This sample gives 490,000 or so distinct CDR3 sequences in total; about 20% of them show up just once. The ten largest account for about 45% of the sample. The sample comprised blood. The source of these receptors is a man between 40 and 49 years old with Graves' ophthalmopathy.

This rearrangement joins TRBV6-9 to TRBJ1-6, with D perhaps matching TRBD1 (5 bases). The CDR3 loop spans 14 amino acids. Trimming shortened V by 6 bases and J by 7 bases, and 13 bases separated the two germline ends. Germline V gene lookup returns CDR1 MNHGY and CDR2 SVAAGI. DNA for the CDR3: TGTGCCAGCAGATATCATGAGGGGAATTCACCCCTCCACTTT. Translation gives CASRYHEGNSPLHF.

This clonotype was counted a few times. The chain has TRBV30 and TRBJ1-1; 8 nucleotides line up with TRBD1. Germline V CDR1 and CDR2: GTSNPN, SVGIG (reference sequence). V lost 2 bases, J lost 8 bases, and 1 base stayed unmatched. There are 11 residues in the CDR3. The CDR3 DNA sequence: TGTGCCTGGAGTCGGACAGGGGAAGCTTTCTTT. This gives the protein CAWSRTGEAFF. The full variable domain, in which reference TRBV30 and TRBJ1-1 provide the parts outside the CDR3, is SQTIHQWPATLVQPVGSPLSLECTVEGTSNPNLYWYRQAAGRGLQLLFYSVGIGQISSEVPQNLSASRPQDRQFILSSKKLLLSDSGFYLCAWSRTGEAFFGQGTRLTVV.

This clonotype was counted ten times or more. The V gene is TRBV11-1, the J gene TRBJ1-1; 7 positions agree with TRBD1. The CDR3 loop spans 12 amino acids. The germline CDR1 and CDR2 sequences are SGHAT and FQDESV (reference sequence). The V and J ends lost 4 bases and 8 bases, in that order; junction bases with no gene match: 4. In DNA form, the CDR3 reads TGTGCCAGCAGCTCACAGGGGTCCGAAGCTTTCTTT. As protein: CASSSQGSEAFF.

The V and J genes are TRBV7-3 and TRBJ2-5; the match to TRBD2 covers 8 bases. Germline trimming cut 6 bases from V and 4 bases from J; bases unmatched to any gene: 4. Per the germline V gene, CDR1 is SGHTA and CDR2 is FQGTGA. The CDR3 totals 13 residues. CDR3 coding DNA: TGTGCCAGCAGGGCGGGGGGAGGAGAGACCCAGTACTTC. Its protein product is CASRAGGGETQYF.

This clonotype has just a few counts. The chain is built from TRBV20-1 and TRBJ1-2; D not certain. This CDR3 is built from 13 residues. Germline-derived CDR1 and CDR2 are DFQATT and SNEGSKA (reference sequence). V was shortened by 0 bases and J by 6 bases, with 11 bases between the two germline ends. CDR3 nucleotide sequence: TGCAGTGCTAGAGACAAAGGGAAGGATGGCTACACCTTC. Its translation is CSARDKGKDGYTF.

The V gene is TRBV24-1, the J gene TRBJ2-5; the D gene is possibly TRBD2 (7 bases). V lost 4 bases, J lost 5 bases, and 10 bases lay in between. Germline loops: CDR1 KGHDR, CDR2 SFDVKD. The CDR3 loop spans 13 amino acids. The DNA for the CDR3 is TGTGCCACCAGTGAGGGGGGGGCTGAGACCCAGTACTTC. It specifies CATSEGGAETQYF.

The chain recombines TRBV20-1 with TRBJ1-1; D is uncertain. V dropped 6 bases and J dropped 1 base, with 15 bases sitting between them. CDR1 and CDR2 (germline): DFQATT, SNEGSKA (reference sequence). The CDR3 runs to 14 residues. The CDR3 region has the DNA TGCAGTGCAGATTCCTTGGGAGGGAACACTGAAGCTTTCTTT. Protein: CSADSLGGNTEAFF.